The 15 T cell receptor beta chains below were found in one sample sequenced in a study of breast tumors, draining lymph nodes, adjacent tissues. Samples came from axillary lymph nodes draining the breast cancer. Using its own MiXCR run on the multiplex PCR reads, TCRdb lists one record per CDR3 protein. The data hold about 180,000 distinct CDR3 sequences, with 33% observed a single time. Sample: axillary lymph node tissue. The receptors were gathered from a female donor with breast cancer. Some clones in this sample may be carry-over from other donors' samples.

This clonotype appeared many times. The chain carries TRBV12-3 or TRBV12-4 and TRBJ2-7; a weak D match, TRBD1 (6 bases). The V gene lost 5 bases and the J gene lost 3 bases, with 17 bases spanning the gap. The CDR3 sequence is 15 residues long. The CDR3 loop is CASSTTTGQNYEQYF. The CDR3 region has the DNA TGTGCCAGCAGTACTACCACCGGACAGAACTACGAGCAGTACTTC.

On this clonotype: Being one base from a much bigger clone, this may be a read error. The chain employs TRBV12-3 or TRBV12-4 and TRBJ2-5, with TRBD2 as a possible D gene (6 bases). The V and J ends lost 8 bases and 1 base respectively, with 23 bases between them. The CDR3 loop spans 17 amino acids. The CDR3 DNA reads TGTGCCAGCGCCCATGGAGGGGTTAGAACAGGCCAAGAGACCCAGTACTTC. Protein sequence: CASAHGGVRTGQETQYF.

The genes are TRBV11-3 and TRBJ2-3, with TRBD2 matching 11 bases. Trimming took 5 bases from V and 6 from J; bases not matched to a gene: 10. Looked up from germline, CDR1 is SGHNT and CDR2 is YENEEA. The CDR3 is 16 residues long. The CDR3 DNA follows: TGTGCCAGCAGCGCGGGACTAGCGGAGCTCACGGATACGCAGTATTTT. It specifies CASSAGLAELTDTQYF.

At least ten counts were recorded for this clonotype. It is unclear where the CDR3 begins or ends on the DNA, so no DNA is shown, and the CDR3 is as TCRdb lists it. The chain employs TRBV4-1 and TRBJ2-5; TRBD1 is the table's D call, not checked against the DNA. From its first to its last residue, the CDR3 has 13 amino acids. CDR1 and CDR2 (germline): MGHRA, YSYEKL. CDR3 loop: CASSQAVGTGAGF.

Many counts were recorded for this clonotype. The chain combines TRBV25-1 with TRBJ2-1, with 13 bases lining up with TRBD2. The CDR3 has 16 amino acids. The ends lost 3 bases at V and 7 bases at J; junction bases unmatched: 6. Germline lookup yields CDR1 MGHDK and CDR2 SYGVNS. The CDR3 bases are TGTGCCAGCAGTGAGATGGGACTAGCGGGATTTAATGAGCAGTTCTTC. Its protein is CASSEMGLAGFNEQFF.

This clonotype was recorded many times. This chain links TRBV20-1 with TRBJ1-5, with a weak D call TRBD1 (6 bases). In germline, CDR1 is DFQATT, CDR2 SNEGSKA (reference sequence). This CDR3 has 13 residues. Trimming took off 3 bases at V and 6 bases at J, with 12 bases between the two ends. Here the CDR3 reads CSASRGASQPQHF. DNA of the CDR3: TGCAGTGCTAGTCGGGGGGCCAGTCAGCCCCAGCATTTT.

The chain employs TRBV6-6 and TRBJ1-5; D is unclear. Germline V CDR1 and CDR2: MNHNY, SVGAGI (reference sequence). V lost 5 bases and J 7 bases, leaving 15 bases between the germline ends. The CDR3 is 14 amino acids. CDR3 DNA sequence: TGTGCCAGCAGTCACCCTGAGCGGGTCCAGCCCCAGCATTTT. This sequence encodes CASSHPERVQPQHF.

This chain uses TRBV6-1 with TRBJ1-5, with 10 bases matching TRBD1. The CDR3 sequence is 16 residues long. V dropped 7 bases and J dropped 6; count of bases not matched to a gene: 12. In germline, CDR1 is MNHNS, CDR2 SASEGT. The CDR3 loop reads CASKDRGRNFGQPQHF. CDR3 DNA: TGTGCCAGCAAAGACAGGGGGCGGAATTTTGGTCAGCCCCAGCATTTT.

This clonotype was picked up many times. V and J are TRBV9 and TRBJ1-5; perhaps TRBD1 as D (6 bases). The length of the CDR3 is 14 residues. Germline V gene sequence: CDR1 SGDLS, CDR2 YYNGEE. V dropped 10 bases and J dropped 1 base, with 15 bases sitting between them. This chain's CDR3 is CASGDGQSNQPQHF. CDR3 nucleotide sequence: TGTGCCTCAGGGGATGGACAGAGCAATCAGCCCCAGCATTTT.

For this clonotype: Possible read error: a much larger clone is one base away. The rearrangement uses TRBV5-4 and TRBJ2-7, with 7 bases aligning to TRBD1. Germline V lookup: CDR1 SGHNT, CDR2 YYREEE (reference sequence). The CDR3 has 15 amino acids. The CDR3 DNA reads as TGTGCCAGCAGCCCCAAGACAGGGCGATTCGACGAGGAGTACTTC. Translated, it gives CASSPKTGRFDEEYF.

This clonotype was observed a handful of times. The chain combines TRBV20-1 with TRBJ2-1; D not resolved. Germline CDR1 and CDR2: DFQATT and SNEGSKA (reference sequence). This CDR3 has 15 residues. The V end lost 3 bases, the J end lost 1 base, and 13 bases lay between the germline ends. The CDR3 is CSASLMDKSYNEQFF. The DNA for the CDR3 is TGCAGTGCTAGTTTAATGGATAAGTCCTACAATGAGCAGTTCTTC.

Worth noting for this clonotype: A clone one base away is much larger, so this may be a read error. V is TRBV7-4 and J is TRBJ2-1; the match to TRBD2 covers 14 bases. Germline V gene data show CDR1 as SGHVT and CDR2 as SQSDAQ. The CDR3 covers 19 residues. The DNA of the CDR3 is TGTGCCAGCAGCAAGGGACTAGCGGGAGTGGGTGTTTGGGACAATGGGCAGTTCTTC. It specifies CASSKGLAGVGVWDNGQFF.

The chain joins TRBV2 to TRBJ2-7; 7 bases map to TRBD1. The V gene end was trimmed by 4 bases and the J gene end by 13 bases; junction bases not matched to a gene: 13. Germline loops: CDR1 SNHLY, CDR2 FYNNEI. The CDR3 covers 13 residues. As DNA, the CDR3 is TGTGCCAGCAGTGGAGAGCGACAGGGTAGATCCTACTTC. Translation gives CASSGERQGRSYF.

This clonotype has more than one count but fewer than ten. This chain uses TRBV3-1 with TRBJ2-5; the match to TRBD2 covers 13 bases. The V and J ends lost 1 base and 1 base, in that order; junction bases with no gene match: 6. There are 18 residues in the CDR3. The germline gives CDR1 LGHDT, CDR2 YNNKEL (reference sequence). CDR3 sequence (DNA): TGTGCCAGCAGCCAAGGGACTAGCGGGGGAGCCTTCCAAGAGACCCAGTACTTC. Translated, it gives CASSQGTSGGAFQETQYF.

This clonotype was counted many times. The genes are TRBV29-1 and TRBJ1-2; 7 bases agree with TRBD1. With 2 bases clipped from V and 2 bases from J, the junction kept 11 bases outside the gene matches. Germline V lookup: CDR1 SQVTM, CDR2 ANQGSEA. This CDR3 contains 16 residues. CDR3: CSVERLDGTANYGYTF. Written as DNA, the CDR3 is TGCAGCGTTGAACGTCTGGACGGGACAGCGAACTATGGCTACACCTTC.